Shown below are 31 T cell receptor beta chains from a single sample sequenced in a study of CD8+ T cells in alopecia areata. Reverse transcribed after extraction, RNA yielded cDNA as the sequencing template. Method: immunoSEQ multiplex PCR; TCRdb's copy keeps in-frame clones and lacks some. The sample includes 12,000 or so clones, around 60% of them seen just once. Sampling of alopecia areata patients yielded lesional scalp punch biopsies as well as peripheral blood. The specimen sequenced was skin. These receptors were collected from a human donor with alopecia areata.

The chain uses TRBV30 and TRBJ2-7, with 12 bases matching TRBD1. The CDR3 sequence is 13 residues long. Germline loops: CDR1 GTSNPN, CDR2 SVGIG (reference sequence). V was clipped by 6 bases and J by 4 bases; unmatched bases: 4. The CDR3, as DNA: TGTGCCTGTAAGGGACAGGGGGCTTACGAGCAGTACTTC. Its translation: CACKGQGAYEQYF. Complete variable domain (other parts from reference TRBV30 and TRBJ2-7): SQTIHQWPATLVQPVGSPLSLECTVEGTSNPNLYWYRQAAGRGLQLLFYSVGIGQISSEVPQNLSASRPQDRQFILSSKKLLLSDSGFYLCACKGQGAYEQYFGPGTRLTVT.

The chain is built from TRBV11-2 and TRBJ2-3; possibly TRBD2 for D (6 bases). Germline CDR1 and CDR2: SGHAT and FQNNGV. The CDR3 length is 14 residues. The V end lost 3 bases, the J end lost 1 base, and 8 bases lay between the germline ends. The CDR3 coding sequence is TGTGCCAGCAGCTTCGGCGGGGGCACAGATACGCAGTATTTT. The encoded protein is CASSFGGGTDTQYF.

The chain joins TRBV19 to TRBJ2-7, with D possibly being TRBD1 (5 bases). Trimming pared 4 bases from V and 2 bases from J, leaving 15 bases between. CDR3 size: 15 residues. Per the germline V gene, CDR1 is LNHDA and CDR2 is SQIVND (reference sequence). The CDR3 DNA follows: TGTGCCAGTAGTAAGGACCGCAGGGCCCCCTACGAGCAGTACTTC. Protein sequence: CASSKDRRAPYEQYF.

CDR3 nucleotides: TGCGCCAGCAGACCGGGCTCAAGTCGGGAAAAACTGTTTTTT. Residues: CASRPGSSREKLFF. This sequence joins TRBV4-1 and TRBJ1-4; D not certain. V dropped 6 bases and J dropped 8 bases, with 16 bases sitting between them. This CDR3 comprises 14 residues. From germline, CDR1 is MGHRA and CDR2 YSYEKL.

This sequence joins TRBV7-2 and TRBJ2-7; D not resolved. This CDR3 region has 13 residues. Trimming stripped 1 base from V and 4 bases from J, with 8 bases between. The germline gives CDR1 SGHTA, CDR2 FQGNSA. CDR3 in DNA: TGTGCCAGCAGCTTAGGGCACCCTTACGAGCAGTACTTC. Amino acids: CASSLGHPYEQYF.

This clone was observed a handful of times. This chain joins TRBV30 and TRBJ1-2; a weak D match, TRBD1 (5 bases). V dropped 2 bases and J dropped 4 bases, with 26 bases sitting between them. CDR1 and CDR2 (germline): GTSNPN, SVGIG (reference sequence). The CDR3 consists of 18 residues. In DNA form, the CDR3 reads TGTGCCTGGAGTTTCGCCATCGGGGCGCAGCCTCCTGTCTATGGCTACACCTTC. It is translated as CAWSFAIGAQPPVYGYTF.

In this sample, this clone turned up a few times. The chain employs TRBV5-1 and TRBJ2-3, with D possibly TRBD1 on 6 matching bases. This CDR3 has 15 residues. V was pared by 4 bases and J by 4 bases, with 16 bases between. The germline V gene has CDR1 SGHRS and CDR2 YFSETQ. The CDR3 is CASSGAGVGADTQYF. The CDR3 DNA sequence: TGCGCCAGCAGCGGCGCAGGGGTTGGAGCAGATACGCAGTATTTT.

This sequence joins TRBV28 and TRBJ2-3; D could derive from TRBD1 or TRBD2 (5 bases each). V was clipped by 2 bases and J by 4 bases, with 10 bases between them. The germline V gene has CDR1 MDHEN and CDR2 SYDVKM. This CDR3 spans 14 amino acids. CDR3 sequence reads: CASSLTQGADTQYF. In DNA form, the CDR3 reads TGTGCCAGCAGTTTAACGCAGGGAGCAGATACGCAGTATTTT.

This sequence joins TRBV6-6 and TRBJ2-7, with 12 positions matching TRBD2. V dropped 6 bases and J dropped 3; count of bases not matched to a gene: 9. Germline-derived CDR1 and CDR2 are MNHNY and SVGAGI (reference sequence). CDR3 size: 16 residues. In DNA, the CDR3 is TGTGCCAGCAGCCTAGCGGGAGGGCCGGCATTCTACGAGCAGTACTTC. As protein: CASSLAGGPAFYEQYF.

The chain couples TRBV6-5 to TRBJ1-2; possible D gene TRBD1, 6 bases. Per germline, CDR1 MNHEY and CDR2 SVGAGI. This CDR3 has 14 residues. V was clipped by 6 bases and J by 4 bases, with 15 bases between them. CDR3 sequence reads: CASSSQGGRYGYTF. As DNA, the CDR3 is TGTGCCAGCAGCTCTCAAGGGGGACGCTATGGCTACACCTTC.

The rearrangement links TRBV19 to TRBJ2-6; D gene unclear. Trimming stripped 7 bases from V and 3 bases from J, with 10 bases between. The germline gives CDR1 LNHDA, CDR2 SQIVND (reference sequence). The CDR3 loop spans 14 amino acids. CDR3 sequence reads: CASMGTFGANVLTF. The CDR3 bases are TGTGCCAGTATGGGAACTTTTGGGGCCAACGTCCTGACTTTC. Together with reference TRBV19 and TRBJ2-6, the CDR3 gives the full variable domain: DGGITQSPKYLFRKEGQNVTLSCEQNLNHDAMYWYRQDPGQGLRLIYYSQIVNDFQKGDIAEGYSVSREKKESFPLTVTSAQKNPTAFYLCASMGTFGANVLTFGAGSRLTVL.

The chain employs TRBV7-6 and TRBJ2-3; 9 nucleotides match TRBD2. Germline V gene lookup returns CDR1 SGHVS and CDR2 FNYEAQ. The CDR3 has 18 amino acids. The ends lost 5 bases at V and 1 base at J; junction bases unmatched: 13. In nucleotides, the CDR3 is TGTGCCAGCAGCGTCCCTCATAGCGGGGGAGTGGGCACAGATACGCAGTATTTT. Residues: CASSVPHSGGVGTDTQYF. Filled out from reference TRBV7-6 and TRBJ2-3, the complete variable domain reads GAGVSQSPRYKVTKRGQDVALRCDPISGHVSLYWYRQALGQGPEFLTYFNYEAQQDKSGLPNDRFSAERPEGSISTLTIQRTEQRDSAMYRCASSVPHSGGVGTDTQYFGPGTRLTVL.

The chain uses TRBV6-1 and TRBJ2-7; TRBD2 is a possible D gene (5 bases). Germline assignment: CDR1 MNHNS and CDR2 SASEGT. Trimming removed 1 base from V and 3 bases from J, with 13 bases in between. This CDR3 is built from 15 residues. The CDR3 sequence: CASSEGPRGSYEQYF. The DNA for the CDR3 is TGTGCCAGCAGTGAAGGGCCCCGTGGGAGCTACGAGCAGTACTTC.

This chain links TRBV6-4 with TRBJ2-2; D possibly matches TRBD1 or TRBD2 (5 bases each). Germline lookup yields CDR1 MRHNA and CDR2 SNTAGT. The CDR3 covers 15 residues. V lost 8 bases, J lost 6 bases, and 19 bases lay in between. Here the CDR3 reads CASQRDPYLAGELFF. DNA of the CDR3: TGTGCCAGCCAACGGGACCCTTACCTCGCCGGGGAGCTGTTTTTT.

The V gene is TRBV28, the J gene TRBJ2-3, with a tentative D call TRBD1 (6 bases). Germline CDR1 MDHEN, CDR2 SYDVKM. The CDR3 runs to 15 residues. V lost 7 bases to trimming and J lost 0 bases, with 14 bases between them. The CDR3 sequence is CASIRGHRSTDTQYF. CDR3 sequence (DNA): TGTGCCAGCATACGGGGACATAGAAGCACAGATACGCAGTATTTT.

This clone has only a few counts. The chain carries TRBV29-1 and TRBJ2-1, with TRBD2 identical over 8 bases. V shed 3 bases and J 4 bases; nucleotides not matched to a gene: 5. Germline CDR1 SQVTM, CDR2 ANQGSEA. The CDR3 covers 14 residues. The DNA of the CDR3 is TGCAGCGTTGAGACTAGCGAGTATTACAATGAGCAGTTCTTC. It specifies CSVETSEYYNEQFF.

This clone ranks as medium-sized (0.01 to 0.1%). This sequence joins TRBV10-2 and TRBJ2-5, with TRBD2 identical over 7 bases. The CDR3 contains 14 residues. Trimming cost V 3 bases and J 6 bases; bases outside gene matches: 7. Germline values: CDR1 WSHSY, CDR2 SAAADI. CDR3 sequence: CASSDRQGGKTQYF. CDR3 bases: TGCGCCAGCAGTGACCGTCAGGGAGGGAAGACCCAGTACTTC.

The chain recombines TRBV6-6 with TRBJ1-1, with D hard to call. The CDR3 covers 13 residues. The germline V and J ends were trimmed by 6 bases and 6 bases, with 14 bases remaining between them. The germline gives CDR1 MNHNY, CDR2 SVGAGI (reference sequence). The CDR3 sequence is CASSSDGWAEAFF. Here the CDR3 DNA reads TGTGCCAGCAGCTCCGATGGGTGGGCTGAAGCTTTCTTT.

With regard to this clone: A junction end diverges from the germline sequence, so it may reflect a read error. The chain couples TRBV5-6 to TRBJ1-2; unclear D gene. This CDR3 spans 12 amino acids. CDR1 and CDR2 from the germline V gene are SGHDT and YYEEEE. This CDR3 is CASSPEGGSSAF. The CDR3, as DNA: TGTGCCAGCAGCCCGGAGGGCGGATCGAGTGCCTTC.

In this sample, this clone turned up a few times. The rearrangement joins TRBV18 to TRBJ2-6, with 10 bases matching TRBD2. Trimming took 3 bases from V and 5 from J; bases not matched to a gene: 7. CDR1 and CDR2 from the germline V gene are KGHSH and LQKENI. This CDR3 contains 17 residues. The CDR3, as DNA: TGTGCCAGCTCACCGGGGCTAGCGGGAGAGAGGGCCAACGTCCTGACTTTC. Amino acids: CASSPGLAGERANVLTF.

V is TRBV5-4 and J is TRBJ1-3; D remains ambiguous. This CDR3 spans 14 amino acids. Between the trimmed V and J ends, which lost 4 bases and 2 bases, there was a span of 10 bases. The germline CDR1 and CDR2 sequences are SGHNT and YYREEE (reference sequence). CDR3 residues: CASSLGSPGNTIYF. The CDR3 DNA is TGTGCCAGCAGCCTGGGGTCTCCTGGAAACACCATATATTTT.

The table lists this clone with a few counts. The chain joins TRBV6-5 to TRBJ2-7; 8 bases line up with TRBD2. The CDR3 has 13 amino acids. Germline assignment: CDR1 MNHEY and CDR2 SVGAGI. V dropped 6 bases and J dropped 3; count of bases not matched to a gene: 4. The CDR3: CASSHGTSYEQYF. In DNA form, the CDR3 reads TGTGCCAGCAGCCACGGGACTAGCTACGAGCAGTACTTC.

The genes are TRBV19 and TRBJ1-1; D is unresolved. V was pared by 6 bases and J by 1 base, with 9 bases between. CDR3 size: 13 residues. Germline CDR1 and CDR2: LNHDA and SQIVND (reference sequence). The CDR3 region is CASRNAPNTEAFF. In DNA form, the CDR3 reads TGTGCCAGTAGGAATGCCCCGAACACTGAAGCTTTCTTT.

The V gene is TRBV21-1, the J gene TRBJ2-7; TRBD1 was called by the table and not checked on the DNA. TRBV21-1 is a documented pseudogene. The CDR3 covers 14 residues. The CDR3 sequence: CAQGKGAHFYEQYF. The CDR3, as DNA: TGTGCGCAAGGAAAGGGGGCTCACTTTTACGAGCAGTACTTC.

This clone is categorized as medium-sized. The rearrangement links TRBV7-2 to TRBJ1-3; TRBD1 might be the D (6 bases). V was cut by 6 bases and J by 0 bases, with 12 bases left in between. The CDR3 is made up of 15 amino acids. The V gene's germline CDR1 is SGHTA and CDR2 FQGNSA. CDR3 nucleotide sequence: TGTGCCAGCAGGAGGGACACGAGCTCTGGAAACACCATATATTTT. This gives the protein CASRRDTSSGNTIYF.

The CDR3, as DNA: TGTGCCTGGGGGACTAGCGGAGATACGCAGTATTTT. Translated, it gives CAWGTSGDTQYF. The V and J genes are TRBV30 and TRBJ2-3; 11 positions match TRBD2. Germline CDR1 and CDR2: GTSNPN and SVGIG (reference sequence). The CDR3 sequence is 12 residues long. V gave up 5 bases and J gave up 5 bases; unmatched junction bases: 0.

V is TRBV19 and J is TRBJ1-2; 10 bases map to TRBD1. Germline V CDR1 and CDR2: LNHDA, SQIVND (reference sequence). V lost 6 bases to trimming and J lost 2 bases; unmatched junction nucleotides: 6. The CDR3 has 15 amino acids. The CDR3 region is CASRPTGGTNYGYTF. CDR3 sequence (DNA): TGTGCCAGTAGACCGACAGGGGGCACAAACTATGGCTACACCTTC.

The rearrangement uses TRBV29-1 and TRBJ1-1; D unresolved. From germline, CDR1 is SQVTM and CDR2 ANQGSEA. V was clipped by 0 bases and J by 8 bases, with 16 bases between them. This CDR3 is 14 amino acids long. DNA of the CDR3: TGCAGCGTTGAAGAACACCGGCAGCCTTCGGAAGCTTTCTTT. Its protein is CSVEEHRQPSEAFF. Supplemented by reference TRBV29-1 and TRBJ1-1, the full variable domain reads SAVISQKPSRDICQRGTSLTIQCQVDSQVTMMFWYRQQPGQSLTLIATANQGSEATYESGFVIDKFPISRPNLTFSTLTVSNMSPEDSSIYLCSVEEHRQPSEAFFGQGTRLTVV.

This chain links TRBV4-2 with TRBJ2-7; D is uncertain. This CDR3 region has 16 residues. Trimming took 0 bases from V and 0 from J, leaving 12 bases between them. Per germline, CDR1 LGHNA and CDR2 YNFKEQ. In DNA, the CDR3 is TGTGCCAGCAGCCAAGATCCGGCTCCCAGCTCCTACGAGCAGTACTTC. Amino acid sequence: CASSQDPAPSSYEQYF.

This clone has a handful of counts. The chain is built from TRBV6-5 and TRBJ2-1; D uncertain. Germline V gene data show CDR1 as MNHEY and CDR2 as SVGAGI. CDR3 size: 14 residues. The V end was cut by 6 bases, the J end by 8 bases, with 17 bases between. The CDR3 sequence is CASSDIRRFDEQFF. CDR3 nucleotide sequence: TGTGCCAGCAGCGATATACGAAGATTCGATGAGCAGTTCTTC.

The V and J genes are TRBV27 and TRBJ2-1; possible D gene TRBD2, 6 bases. V lost 6 bases, J lost 2 bases, and 11 bases lay in between. The germline CDR1 and CDR2 sequences are MNHEY and SMNVEV (reference sequence). The CDR3 sequence is 14 residues long. The CDR3 is CASRISGAYNEQFF. The CDR3 DNA reads TGTGCCAGCAGAATTAGCGGAGCCTACAATGAGCAGTTCTTC.